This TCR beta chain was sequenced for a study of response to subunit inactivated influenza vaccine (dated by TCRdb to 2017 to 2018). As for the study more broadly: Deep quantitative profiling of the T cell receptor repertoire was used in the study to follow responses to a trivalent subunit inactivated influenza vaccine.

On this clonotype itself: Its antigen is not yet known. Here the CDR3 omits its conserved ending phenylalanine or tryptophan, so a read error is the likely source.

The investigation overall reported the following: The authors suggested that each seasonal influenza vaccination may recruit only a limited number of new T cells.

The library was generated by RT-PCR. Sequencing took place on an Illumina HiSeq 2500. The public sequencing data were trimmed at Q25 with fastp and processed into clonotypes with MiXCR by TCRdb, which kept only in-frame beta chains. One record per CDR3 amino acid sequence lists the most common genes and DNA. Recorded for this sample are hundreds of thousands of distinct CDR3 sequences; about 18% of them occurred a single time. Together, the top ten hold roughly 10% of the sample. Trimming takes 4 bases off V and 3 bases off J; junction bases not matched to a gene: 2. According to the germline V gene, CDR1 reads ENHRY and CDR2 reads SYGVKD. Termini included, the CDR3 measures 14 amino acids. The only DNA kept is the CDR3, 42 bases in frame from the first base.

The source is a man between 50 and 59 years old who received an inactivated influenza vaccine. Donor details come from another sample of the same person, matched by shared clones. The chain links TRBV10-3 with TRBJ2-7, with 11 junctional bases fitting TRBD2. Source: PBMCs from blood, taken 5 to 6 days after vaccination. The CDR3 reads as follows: CAISGGLADYEQYL. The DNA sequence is TGTGCCATCAGTGGGGGACTAGCGGACTACGAGCAGTACCTC.